This T cell receptor beta chain appears in the sequencing data of a study of T cell responses to AZD1222 COVID-19 vaccine. This CDR3 is built from 16 residues. V gave up 1 base and J gave up 4 bases; unmatched junction bases: 8. Germline V gives CDR1 LGHNA, CDR2 YSLEER. Findings and limits, study-wide: Nearly half of spike-specific TCRs reportedly target variant regions that are unmutated in the B.1.351 and B.1.1.7 variants. Mostly white British, mostly female donors; authors suggested clonal diversity may be underestimated. Researchers took repertoire samples only after the peak T cell response had come.

Method: immunoSEQ multiplex PCR; TCRdb's copy keeps in-frame clones and lacks some. The sample includes 120,000 to 150,000 clones, roughly nine tenths of them seen just once. Worth noting for this clone: What it binds is not known.

The gene calls are TRBV4-3 and TRBJ2-7, with 9 bases lining up with TRBD2. This receptor was obtained from an adult who received the AZD1222 COVID-19 vaccine. The sample consisted of peripheral blood, taken 28 days after the second AZD1222 dose. This CDR3 is CASSQGWVAGAYEQYF. The CDR3 DNA sequence: TGCGCCAGCAGCCAAGGATGGGTAGCGGGAGCTTACGAGCAGTACTTC.